Following are 10 T cell receptor beta chains from one sample sequenced in a study of blood T cell repertoires in COVID-19 (dated by TCRdb to the early 2020s). The library was generated by the immunoSEQ multiplex PCR assay. The table was pulled from immuneACCESS by TCRdb, which kept in-frame rearrangements only. Such tables lose some clones; where checked, under half of the loss comes from unresolved V genes, and the rest has no known cause. Across this sample there are tens of thousands of clones, with about 80% seen only once. The top ten constitute around 27% of the sample. Sequencing was carried out using peripheral blood. The receptor set was obtained from a human donor in a cohort sampled during active COVID-19.

This clone has only one observation. The chain joins TRBV5-1 to TRBJ1-2; the D is unclear. CDR3 length: 17 amino acids. In germline, CDR1 is SGHRS, CDR2 YFSETQ. Trimming shortened V by 3 bases and J by 2 bases, and 20 bases separated the two germline ends. The CDR3 reads CASSSGVGLRENYGYTF. The CDR3 DNA reads TGCGCCAGCAGCTCCGGGGTGGGGTTAAGAGAAAACTATGGCTACACCTTC. The whole variable domain, filled in from reference TRBV5-1 and TRBJ1-2, reads KAGVTQTPRYLIKTRGQQVTLSCSPISGHRSVSWYQQTPGQGLQFLFEYFSETQRNKGNFPGRFSGRQFSNSRSEMNVSTLELGDSALYLCASSSGVGLRENYGYTFGSGTRLTVV.

This clone is a singleton in its sample. The chain recombines TRBV18 with TRBJ2-1; D is perhaps TRBD2 (6 bases). Germline V CDR1 and CDR2: KGHSH, LQKENI. The CDR3 is 13 amino acids. V was clipped by 3 bases and J by 7 bases, with 10 bases between them. The CDR3 reads CASSPARENEQFF. For the CDR3, the DNA is TGTGCCAGCTCACCCGCACGGGAGAATGAGCAGTTCTTC.

The rearrangement links TRBV28 to TRBJ2-3; D is possibly TRBD2 (6 bases). Trimming took off 6 bases at V and 6 bases at J, with 19 bases between the two ends. This CDR3 has 15 amino acids. Per germline, CDR1 MDHEN and CDR2 SYDVKM. In DNA form, the CDR3 reads TGTGCCAGCAGAGGGGCGGGGCCCATCTCGGATACGCAGTATTTT. This translates into CASRGAGPISDTQYF. Based on the CDR3 plus reference TRBV28 and TRBJ2-3, the full variable domain is DVKVTQSSRYLVKRTGEKVFLECVQDMDHENMFWYRQDPGLGLRLIYFSYDVKMKEKGDIPEGYSVSREKKERFSLILESASTNQTSMYLCASRGAGPISDTQYFGPGTRLTVL.

CDR3 in amino acids: CASSLALGAYEQYF. In DNA form, the CDR3 reads TGTGCCAGCAGCCTGGCACTAGGAGCTTACGAGCAGTACTTC. J is TRBJ2-7 and V is TRBV5-6; the D gene is possibly TRBD2 (5 bases). Germline CDR1 and CDR2: SGHDT and YYEEEE. V lost 4 bases and J lost 4, with 15 bases in between. This CDR3 is 14 amino acids long.

The V call is TRBV14, the J call TRBJ1-4, with TRBD1 matching 8 bases. The V segment lost 3 bases and the J segment 5 bases; nucleotides outside the gene matches: 5. Germline lookup yields CDR1 SGHDN and CDR2 FVKESK. The CDR3 covers 15 residues. The CDR3 spells CASSQGWTGNEKLFF. CDR3 sequence (DNA): TGTGCCAGCAGCCAGGGCTGGACAGGGAATGAAAAACTGTTTTTT.

This clone occurred once. This chain connects TRBV7-2 to TRBJ2-1, with 11 bases fitting TRBD2. The CDR3 has 18 residues. CDR1 SGHTA and CDR2 FQGNSA come from the germline V gene. V gave up 2 bases and J gave up 6 bases; unmatched junction bases: 12. The CDR3 DNA follows: TGTGCCAGCAGCTTACTCAATAAGATAGCGGGGGGGCGCAATGAGCAGTTCTTC. This sequence encodes CASSLLNKIAGGRNEQFF. Full variable domain (missing parts from reference TRBV7-2 and TRBJ2-1): GAGVSQSPSNKVTEKGKDVELRCDPISGHTALYWYRQSLGQGLEFLIYFQGNSAPDKSGLPSDRFSAERTGGSVSTLTIQRTQQEDSAVYLCASSLLNKIAGGRNEQFFGPGTRLTVL.

This chain joins TRBV2 and TRBJ2-7; tentatively, D is TRBD2 (6 bases). The CDR3 runs to 16 residues. The ends were cut back, 7 bases at V and 2 bases at J, with 21 bases in the middle. Germline values: CDR1 SNHLY, CDR2 FYNNEI. The CDR3 is CASTTPGWRGTYEQYF. As DNA, the CDR3 is TGTGCCAGCACTACCCCGGGTTGGCGGGGCACCTACGAGCAGTACTTC.

The rearrangement joins TRBV9 to TRBJ2-7, with TRBD2 matching over 7 bases. Germline assignment: CDR1 SGDLS and CDR2 YYNGEE. The V segment lost 4 bases and the J segment 2 bases; nucleotides outside the gene matches: 12. The CDR3 has 16 amino acids. The CDR3 is CASSSGGGTGTYEQYF. The CDR3 nucleotides read TGTGCCAGCAGCTCCGGCGGGGGAACAGGAACCTACGAGCAGTACTTC.

This rearrangement joins TRBV27 to TRBJ1-2, with D possibly being TRBD1 (6 bases). Germline V gives CDR1 MNHEY, CDR2 SMNVEV (reference sequence). Trimming took off 4 bases at V and 4 bases at J, with 10 bases between the two ends. The CDR3 is 13 residues long. CDR3 DNA sequence: TGTGCCAGCAGTTCCACAGGGATCTATGGCTACACCTTC. Its protein product is CASSSTGIYGYTF.

V and J are TRBV19 and TRBJ2-5; 10 bases are shared with TRBD2. CDR3 length: 19 residues. From germline, CDR1 is LNHDA and CDR2 SQIVND (reference sequence). The junction had 13 bases not matched to a gene; V was cut back by 0 bases and J by 3 bases. The CDR3 here is CASSIDQGLARPGKETQYF. DNA of the CDR3: TGTGCCAGTAGTATAGATCAGGGACTAGCGCGGCCCGGGAAAGAGACCCAGTACTTC.